This T cell receptor beta chain was sequenced for a study of tumor T cells in aggressive B-cell lymphoma. V dropped 0 bases and J dropped 4 bases, with 19 bases sitting between them. Germline V gives CDR1 SGDLS, CDR2 YYNGEE. The CDR3 runs 17 residues. The table came from immunoSEQ multiplex PCR; TCRdb's copy has only in-frame clones and leaves some out. The sample carries 7,000 to 9,500 clones, 70% to 90% recorded once. The receptor was isolated from an adult with diffuse large B cell lymphoma. The chain combines TRBV9 with TRBJ1-2, with TRBD1 as a possible D gene (6 bases). Specimen: tumor tissue. CDR3 region: CASSVDILGAGAYGYTF. The CDR3 DNA sequence: TGTGCCAGCAGCGTAGATATATTGGGGGCGGGGGCCTATGGCTACACCTTC.